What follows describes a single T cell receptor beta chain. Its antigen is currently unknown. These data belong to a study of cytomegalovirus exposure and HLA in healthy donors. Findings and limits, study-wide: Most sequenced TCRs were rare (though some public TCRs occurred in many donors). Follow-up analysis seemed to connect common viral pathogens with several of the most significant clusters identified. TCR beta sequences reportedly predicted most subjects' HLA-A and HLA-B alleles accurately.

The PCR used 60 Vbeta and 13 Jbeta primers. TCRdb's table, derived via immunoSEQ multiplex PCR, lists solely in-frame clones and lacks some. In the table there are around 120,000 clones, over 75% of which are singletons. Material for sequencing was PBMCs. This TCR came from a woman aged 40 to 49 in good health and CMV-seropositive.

CDR3 bases: TGTGCCAGCCAGGATAGCAATCAGCCCCAGCATTTT. As protein: CASQDSNQPQHF. The chain carries TRBV28 and TRBJ1-5, with D hard to call. Germline V lookup: CDR1 MDHEN, CDR2 SYDVKM. Trimming took 8 bases from V and 0 from J, leaving 5 bases between them. The CDR3 runs to 12 residues.